This paragraph reports one T cell receptor beta chain. Its antigen is undetermined. This sample is drawn from a study of T-cell memory formation after mild COVID-19. With 0 bases removed from V and 8 bases from J, the gap between germline ends came to 19 bases. CDR3 length: 15 amino acids. Germline V lookup: CDR1 DFQATT, CDR2 SNEGSKA (reference sequence). Libraries for TCRalpha and TCRbeta carried sample barcodes and unique molecular identifiers via 5'RACE. TCRdb re-called the 5' RACE reads through MiXCR, storing one row per CDR3 protein. The data hold a few hundred thousand distinct CDR3 sequences, with 19% observed a single time. Notes on the study in general: Contracting clones localized mainly to CM and EM when CD4+ and mainly to EMRA when CD8+.

The sequencing input was PBMCs or a T cell subset sorted from them (not recorded which). V is TRBV20-1 and J is TRBJ1-2; D is possibly TRBD1 (6 bases). This TCR was sampled from a man aged 18 to 29 who had mild COVID-19 (a few samples of this study predate the infection). Cell type and time point are not known. The CDR3 here is CSARDRDRYRRGYTF. CDR3 DNA: TGCAGTGCTAGAGACAGAGACAGGTATCGACGGGGCTACACCTTC.